This note documents a single T cell receptor (beta chain) sequence. The CDR3 extends over 17 amino acids. This entry is derived from a study of cytomegalovirus exposure and HLA in healthy donors. 13 Jbeta primers and 60 Vbeta primers were used for the PCR. Produced via immunoSEQ multiplex PCR; TCRdb's table is partial and in-frame only. The profile covers approximately 270,000 clones, with approximately 80% appearing a single time and more than 0.3% taken by the ten largest. This clonotype was obtained from a girl between 2 and 10 years old in good health and CMV-seronegative. V and J are TRBV1 and TRBJ1-1; the table's TRBD1 call for D was not verified on the DNA. TRBV1 is deemed a pseudogene. Sequencing was performed on PBMCs. The CDR3 region is CTSSQDLRGCENTEAFF. CDR3 in DNA: TGCACCAGCAGCCAAGATCTTAGGGGGTGCGAGAACACTGAAGCTTTCTTT.